The 18 T cell receptor beta chains given below trace back to one sample, sequenced in a study of technical replicates of blood from a handful of donors. TCRdb keeps only in-frame clones here, not all; method: immunoSEQ multiplex PCR. The repertoire holds roughly 85,000 clones, 94% seen once, with around 0.25% in the top ten. The sequencing input was T cells isolated from PBMCs. All receptors derive from a human donor in good health.

This chain links TRBV7-9 with TRBJ2-5, with TRBD1 matching over 8 bases. Germline loops: CDR1 SEHNR, CDR2 FQNEAQ (reference sequence). Trimming removed 2 bases from V and 5 bases from J; junction bases left unmatched: 10. The CDR3 has 16 amino acids. CDR3 sequence (DNA): TGTGCCAGCAGCTTACGTTCGACAGGGGCGCAGGAGACCCAGTACTTC. This sequence encodes CASSLRSTGAQETQYF. The whole variable domain, remainder taken from reference TRBV7-9 and TRBJ2-5, is DTGVSQNPRHKITKRGQNVTFRCDPISEHNRLYWYRQTLGQGPEFLTYFQNEAQLEKSRLLSDRFSAERPKGSFSTLEIQRTEQGDSAMYLCASSLRSTGAQETQYFGPGTRLLVL.

V gene TRBV6-6 combines with J gene TRBJ2-1, with 10 positions matching TRBD2. V was clipped by 6 bases and J by 7 bases; unmatched bases: 9. In germline, CDR1 is MNHNY, CDR2 SVGAGI (reference sequence). This CDR3 is 15 amino acids long. CDR3 loop: CASSLAGGLSNEQFF. CDR3 nucleotides: TGTGCCAGCAGCTTAGCGGGGGGCCTGTCGAATGAGCAGTTCTTC.

This chain links TRBV28 with TRBJ2-7; TRBD2 agrees at 10 bases. The CDR3 runs to 15 residues. Germline values: CDR1 MDHEN, CDR2 SYDVKM. V trimming: 4 bases; J trimming: 5 bases; junction bases outside the gene matches: 8. This CDR3 reads CASSSLAGKGDEQYF. The CDR3 DNA follows: TGTGCCAGCAGTTCACTAGCGGGGAAAGGGGACGAGCAGTACTTC.

The V gene is TRBV29-1, the J gene TRBJ2-2; D might be TRBD1 (6 bases). V lost 7 bases to trimming and J lost 3 bases, with 15 bases between them. Germline V gives CDR1 SQVTM, CDR2 ANQGSEA. The CDR3 sequence is 14 residues long. In DNA, the CDR3 is TGCAGCGCTCCCCTCAGGGGAGACACCGGGGAGCTGTTTTTT. Translating it yields CSAPLRGDTGELFF.

This chain links TRBV29-1 with TRBJ2-3; 10 nucleotides line up with TRBD2. Trimming took 6 bases from V and 1 from J; bases not matched to a gene: 4. The length of the CDR3 is 14 residues. CDR1 is SQVTM and CDR2 is ANQGSEA in the germline V gene. CDR3 loop: CSVAGTSGTDTQYF. CDR3 sequence (DNA): TGCAGCGTCGCTGGGACTAGCGGCACAGATACGCAGTATTTT.

J is TRBJ2-7 and V is TRBV1; the table names TRBD1, a call not compared with the DNA. TRBV1 is shown as a pseudogene. The CDR3 consists of 13 residues. In nucleotides, the CDR3 is TGCACCAGCAGCCAAGAACCAGGATACGAGCAGTACTTC. Amino acids: CTSSQEPGYEQYF.

This sequence joins TRBV10-3 and TRBJ2-5; 8 bases map to TRBD1. J was trimmed by 1 base and V by 11 bases; bases with no gene match: 6. The CDR3 loop spans 13 amino acids. The germline CDR1 and CDR2 sequences are ENHRY and SYGVKD. Here the CDR3 reads CAAQGAPQETQYF. In DNA form, the CDR3 reads TGTGCCGCCCAGGGGGCCCCCCAAGAGACCCAGTACTTC.

The chain combines TRBV6-1 with TRBJ2-3, with D uncertain. Trimming removed 2 bases at V and 6 bases at J, with 3 bases between. The V gene's germline CDR1 is MNHNS and CDR2 SASEGT. This CDR3 region has 11 residues. In nucleotides, the CDR3 is TGTGCCAGCAGTGAACGGGATACGCAGTATTTT. This gives the protein CASSERDTQYF.

The J gene is TRBJ2-7, the V gene TRBV5-4, with TRBD2 matching over 14 bases. The CDR3 sequence is 13 residues long. Germline V CDR1 and CDR2: SGHNT, YYREEE (reference sequence). V dropped 5 bases and J dropped 7; count of bases not matched to a gene: 2. In DNA form, the CDR3 reads TGTGCCAGCAGGGGACTAGCGGGAGAAGAGCAGTACTTC. Its protein is CASRGLAGEEQYF.

CDR3 sequence reads: CASGLVVARQGAYLGAQYF. DNA of the CDR3: TGTGCTAGTGGTTTGGTCGTGGCCCGACAGGGGGCCTACCTGGGGGCCCAGTACTTC. The genes are TRBV12-5 and TRBJ2-5; 10 bases line up with TRBD1. V trimming: 0 bases; J trimming: 9 bases; junction bases outside the gene matches: 19. This CDR3 is 19 amino acids long. Germline V lookup: CDR1 LGHNT, CDR2 FRNRAP.

The chain combines TRBV10-2 with TRBJ1-2, with D unclear. Germline lookup yields CDR1 WSHSY and CDR2 SAAADI. V was cut by 0 bases and J by 5 bases, with 7 bases left in between. The length of the CDR3 is 13 residues. Here the CDR3 reads CASSESAGYGYTF. Here the CDR3 DNA reads TGCGCCAGCAGTGAGTCTGCGGGATATGGCTACACCTTC.

V gene TRBV29-1 combines with J gene TRBJ1-1, with D unresolved. The CDR3 length is 15 residues. V was clipped by 7 bases and J by 2 bases, with 20 bases between them. CDR1 is SQVTM, CDR2 ANQGSEA, per germline. In nucleotides, the CDR3 is TGCAGCGATCACTCTCGAAAGCGGACTAACACTGAAGCTTTCTTT. Amino acid sequence: CSDHSRKRTNTEAFF. Together with reference TRBV29-1 and TRBJ1-1, the CDR3 gives the full variable domain: SAVISQKPSRDICQRGTSLTIQCQVDSQVTMMFWYRQQPGQSLTLIATANQGSEATYESGFVIDKFPISRPNLTFSTLTVSNMSPEDSSIYLCSDHSRKRTNTEAFFGQGTRLTVV.

This chain joins TRBV9 and TRBJ2-6, with a weak D call TRBD1 (5 bases). V dropped 2 bases and J dropped 1 base, with 7 bases sitting between them. CDR3 length: 15 amino acids. Germline-derived CDR1 and CDR2 are SGDLS and YYNGEE. The CDR3 region has the DNA TGTGCCAGCAGCGTGGCAGGGTCTGGGGCCAACGTCCTGACTTTC. Translation gives CASSVAGSGANVLTF.

This chain connects TRBV7-9 to TRBJ1-1; no clear D. The V gene lost 6 bases and the J gene lost 3 bases, with 8 bases spanning the gap. The germline gives CDR1 SEHNR, CDR2 FQNEAQ (reference sequence). The CDR3 length is 12 residues. In DNA, the CDR3 is TGTGCCAGCAGACTGCTGGACACTGAAGCTTTCTTT. Translated: CASRLLDTEAFF.

The V and J genes are TRBV6-1 and TRBJ1-4; 7 bases fit TRBD1. This CDR3 is 20 amino acids long. Germline V gene data show CDR1 as MNHNS and CDR2 as SASEGT. Losses at the gene ends were 0 bases for V and 5 bases for J; bases not matched to a gene: 18. The CDR3: CASSEAVLGNRGPRNEKLFF. CDR3 DNA: TGTGCCAGCAGTGAAGCTGTGCTGGGGAACAGGGGCCCCCGAAATGAAAAACTGTTTTTT.

This clone has a handful of counts. The CDR3 sequence: CASSPQTGHMNTEAFF. The CDR3 DNA is TGTGCCAGCAGCCCTCAGACAGGGCATATGAACACTGAAGCTTTCTTT. The chain joins TRBV9 to TRBJ1-1; 7 bases line up with TRBD1. Germline V gives CDR1 SGDLS, CDR2 YYNGEE. The ends lost 4 bases at V and 0 bases at J; junction bases unmatched: 9. The CDR3 sequence is 16 residues long.

The genes are TRBV7-2 and TRBJ1-2; D is uncertain. CDR1 and CDR2 (germline): SGHTA, FQGNSA. The CDR3 is 13 amino acids. V was pared by 2 bases and J by 1 base, with 5 bases between. The CDR3 DNA reads TGTGCCAGCAGCTTACCCGTTAACTATGGCTACACCTTC. This sequence encodes CASSLPVNYGYTF.

The chain carries TRBV2 and TRBJ2-4; TRBD1 matches at 12 bases. The CDR3 totals 17 residues. The V and J ends lost 1 base and 3 bases, in that order; junction bases with no gene match: 4. Looked up from germline, CDR1 is SNHLY and CDR2 is FYNNEI. The CDR3 DNA reads as TGTGCCAGCAGTGAAGGCGGGACAGGGGGCGGCAAAAACATTCAGTACTTC. Its protein is CASSEGGTGGGKNIQYF.